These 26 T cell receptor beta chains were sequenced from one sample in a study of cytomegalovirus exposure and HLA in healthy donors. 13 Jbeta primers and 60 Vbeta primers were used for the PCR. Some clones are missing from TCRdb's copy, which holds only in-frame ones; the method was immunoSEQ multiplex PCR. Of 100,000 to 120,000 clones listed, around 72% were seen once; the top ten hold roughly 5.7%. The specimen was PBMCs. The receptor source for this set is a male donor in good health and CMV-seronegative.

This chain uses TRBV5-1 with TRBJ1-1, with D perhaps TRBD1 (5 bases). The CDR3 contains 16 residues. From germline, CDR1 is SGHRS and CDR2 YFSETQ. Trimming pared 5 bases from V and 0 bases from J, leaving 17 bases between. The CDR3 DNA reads TGCGCCAGCAGTTTAGAGCCAGGGCAACTGAACACTGAAGCTTTCTTT. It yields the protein CASSLEPGQLNTEAFF.

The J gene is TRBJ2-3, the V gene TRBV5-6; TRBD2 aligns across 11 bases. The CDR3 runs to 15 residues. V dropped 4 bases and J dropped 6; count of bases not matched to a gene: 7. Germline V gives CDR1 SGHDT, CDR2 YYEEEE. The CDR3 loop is CASSRIAGGQDTQYF. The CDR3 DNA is TGTGCCAGCAGCCGAATAGCGGGAGGGCAGGATACGCAGTATTTT.

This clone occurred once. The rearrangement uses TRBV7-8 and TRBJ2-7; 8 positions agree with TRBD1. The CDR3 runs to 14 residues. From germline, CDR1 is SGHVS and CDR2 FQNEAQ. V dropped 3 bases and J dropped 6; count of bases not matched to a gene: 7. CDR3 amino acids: CASSFIQGAGEQYF. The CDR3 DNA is TGTGCCAGCAGCTTCATTCAGGGGGCAGGCGAGCAGTACTTC.

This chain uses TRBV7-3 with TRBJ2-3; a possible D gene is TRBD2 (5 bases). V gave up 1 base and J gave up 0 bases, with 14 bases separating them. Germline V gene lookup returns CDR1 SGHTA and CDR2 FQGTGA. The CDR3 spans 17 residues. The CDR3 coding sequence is TGTGCCAGCAGCTTAAAGGGTTGGCGGACTAGCACAGATACGCAGTATTTT. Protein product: CASSLKGWRTSTDTQYF.

The CDR3 sequence: CATSRDLGTAGGEQYF. The CDR3, as DNA: TGTGCCACCAGCAGAGATCTGGGGACAGCCGGTGGGGAGCAGTACTTC. The genes are TRBV15 and TRBJ2-7, with TRBD1 matching over 7 bases. Germline-derived CDR1 and CDR2 are LNHNV and YYDKDF (reference sequence). V lost 0 bases to trimming and J lost 7 bases; unmatched junction nucleotides: 12. The CDR3 is 16 amino acids.

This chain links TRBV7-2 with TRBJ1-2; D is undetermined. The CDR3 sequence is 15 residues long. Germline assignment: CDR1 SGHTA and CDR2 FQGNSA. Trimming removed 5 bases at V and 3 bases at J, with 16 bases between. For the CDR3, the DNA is TGTGCCAGCAGCCGGGGTGGTTTCGGGGACTATGGCTACACCTTC. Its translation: CASSRGGFGDYGYTF.

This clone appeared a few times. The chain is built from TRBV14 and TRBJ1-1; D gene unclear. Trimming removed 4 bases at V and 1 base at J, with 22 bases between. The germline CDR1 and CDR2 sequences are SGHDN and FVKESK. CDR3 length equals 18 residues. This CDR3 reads CASSPFRGGSTPNTEAFF. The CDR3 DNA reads TGTGCCAGCAGCCCTTTCCGAGGAGGGTCTACCCCGAACACTGAAGCTTTCTTT.

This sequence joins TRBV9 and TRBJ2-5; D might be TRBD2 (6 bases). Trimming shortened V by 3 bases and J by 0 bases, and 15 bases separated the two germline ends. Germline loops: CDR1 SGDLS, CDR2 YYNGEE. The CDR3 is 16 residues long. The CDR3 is CASSGGITRDQETQYF. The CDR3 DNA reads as TGTGCCAGCAGCGGCGGGATTACCAGGGACCAAGAGACCCAGTACTTC.

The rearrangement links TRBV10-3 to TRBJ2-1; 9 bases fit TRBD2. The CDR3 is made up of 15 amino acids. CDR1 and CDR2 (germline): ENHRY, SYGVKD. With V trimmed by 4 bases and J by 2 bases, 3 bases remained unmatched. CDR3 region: CAISVAGGPYNEQFF. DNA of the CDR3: TGTGCCATCAGTGTGGCGGGAGGGCCCTACAATGAGCAGTTCTTC.

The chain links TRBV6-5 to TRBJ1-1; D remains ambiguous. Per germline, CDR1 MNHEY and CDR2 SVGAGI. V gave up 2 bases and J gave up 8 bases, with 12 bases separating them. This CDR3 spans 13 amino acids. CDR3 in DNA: TGTGCCAGCAGTTACGTCGTCGCGGCAGAAGCTTTCTTT. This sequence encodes CASSYVVAAEAFF.

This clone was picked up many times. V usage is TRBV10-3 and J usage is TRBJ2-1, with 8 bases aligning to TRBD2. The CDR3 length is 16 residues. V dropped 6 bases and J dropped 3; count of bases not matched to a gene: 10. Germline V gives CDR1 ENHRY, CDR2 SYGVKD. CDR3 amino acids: CAIRFGGRLFYNEQFF. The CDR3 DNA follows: TGTGCCATCAGGTTTGGCGGGAGGCTTTTCTACAATGAGCAGTTCTTC.

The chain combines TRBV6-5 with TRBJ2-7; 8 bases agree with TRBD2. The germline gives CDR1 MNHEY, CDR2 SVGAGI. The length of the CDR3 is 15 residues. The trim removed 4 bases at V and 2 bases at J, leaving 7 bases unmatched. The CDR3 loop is CASSLLAETPYEQYF. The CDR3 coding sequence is TGTGCCAGCAGTTTACTAGCGGAGACCCCCTACGAGCAGTACTTC.

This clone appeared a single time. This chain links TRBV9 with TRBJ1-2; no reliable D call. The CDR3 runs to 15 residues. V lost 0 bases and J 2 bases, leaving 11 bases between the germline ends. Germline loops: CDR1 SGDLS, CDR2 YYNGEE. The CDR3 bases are TGTGCCAGCAGCGTAGGGGTTGGGGAGAACTATGGCTACACCTTC. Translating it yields CASSVGVGENYGYTF. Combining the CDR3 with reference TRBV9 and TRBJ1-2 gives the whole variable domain DSGVTQTPKHLITATGQRVTLRCSPRSGDLSVYWYQQSLDQGLQFLIQYYNGEERAKGNILERFSAQQFPDLHSELNLSSLELGDSALYFCASSVGVGENYGYTFGSGTRLTVV.

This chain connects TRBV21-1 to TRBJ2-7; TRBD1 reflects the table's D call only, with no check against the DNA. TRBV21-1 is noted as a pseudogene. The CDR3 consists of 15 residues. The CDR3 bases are TGTGCCAGCAGCACGGGACCGGGACAGGGTTACGAGCAGTACTTC. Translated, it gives CASSTGPGQGYEQYF.

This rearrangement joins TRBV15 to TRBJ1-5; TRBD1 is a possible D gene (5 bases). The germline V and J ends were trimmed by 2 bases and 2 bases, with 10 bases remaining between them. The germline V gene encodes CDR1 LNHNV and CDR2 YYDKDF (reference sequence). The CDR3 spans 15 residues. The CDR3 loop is CATSRMTACNQPQHF. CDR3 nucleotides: TGTGCCACCAGCAGAATGACAGCCTGCAATCAGCCCCAGCATTTT. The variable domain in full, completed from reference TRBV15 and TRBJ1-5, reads DAMVIQNPRYQVTQFGKPVTLSCSQTLNHNVMYWYQQKSSQAPKLLFHYYDKDFNNEADTPDNFQSRRPNTSFCFLDIRSPGLGDTAMYLCATSRMTACNQPQHFGDGTRLSIL.

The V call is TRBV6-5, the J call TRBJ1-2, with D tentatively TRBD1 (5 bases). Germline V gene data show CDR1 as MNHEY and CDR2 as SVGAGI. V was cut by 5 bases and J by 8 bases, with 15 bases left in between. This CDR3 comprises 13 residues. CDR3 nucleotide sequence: TGTGCCAGCAGTGCCGACGGACACGGGGGCTACACCTTC. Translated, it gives CASSADGHGGYTF.

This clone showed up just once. DNA for the CDR3: TGCGCCAGCAGCCCCCTGACTAGTAATGAGCAGTTCTTC. Its protein product is CASSPLTSNEQFF. V usage is TRBV4-3 and J usage is TRBJ2-1; a weak D match, TRBD2 (6 bases). This CDR3 has 13 residues. Trimming left V 4 bases short and J 7 bases short, with 11 bases between. Per the germline V gene, CDR1 is LGHNA and CDR2 is YSLEER.

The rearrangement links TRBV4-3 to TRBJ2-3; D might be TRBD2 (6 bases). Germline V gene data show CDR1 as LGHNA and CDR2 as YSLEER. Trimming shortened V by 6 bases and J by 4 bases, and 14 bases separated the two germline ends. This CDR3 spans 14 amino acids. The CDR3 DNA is TGCGCCAGCAGTTCCTTAAGGGAGGCAGATACGCAGTATTTT. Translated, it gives CASSSLREADTQYF.

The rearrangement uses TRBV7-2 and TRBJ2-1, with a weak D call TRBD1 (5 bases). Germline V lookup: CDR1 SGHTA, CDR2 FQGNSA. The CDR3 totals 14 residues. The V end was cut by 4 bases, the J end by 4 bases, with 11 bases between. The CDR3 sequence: CASSSPDRYNEQFF. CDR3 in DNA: TGTGCCAGCAGCTCTCCAGACAGATACAATGAGCAGTTCTTC.

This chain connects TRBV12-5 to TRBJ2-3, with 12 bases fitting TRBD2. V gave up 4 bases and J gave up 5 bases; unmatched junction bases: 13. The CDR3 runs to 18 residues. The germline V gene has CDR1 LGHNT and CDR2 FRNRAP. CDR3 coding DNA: TGTGCTAGTGGTTCCTCGAACCGACTAGCGGGAGATCTAGATACGCAGTATTTT. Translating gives CASGSSNRLAGDLDTQYF.

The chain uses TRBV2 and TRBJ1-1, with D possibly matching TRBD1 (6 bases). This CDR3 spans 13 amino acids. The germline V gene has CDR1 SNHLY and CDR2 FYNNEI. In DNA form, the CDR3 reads TGTGCAGGGGAGGGGGAGGTGAACACTGAAGCTTTCTTT. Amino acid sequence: CAGEGEVNTEAFF.

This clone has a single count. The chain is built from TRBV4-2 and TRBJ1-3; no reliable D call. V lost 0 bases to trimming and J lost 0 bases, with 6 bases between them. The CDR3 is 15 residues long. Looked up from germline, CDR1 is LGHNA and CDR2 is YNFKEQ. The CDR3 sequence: CASSQDRVSGNTIYF. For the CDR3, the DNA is TGTGCCAGCAGCCAAGATCGGGTCTCTGGAAACACCATATATTTT.

The CDR3: CASSQGTGENTEAFF. As DNA, the CDR3 is TGCGCCAGCAGCCAAGGGACAGGGGAGAACACTGAAGCTTTCTTT. V and J are TRBV4-3 and TRBJ1-1; TRBD1 matches 9 bases. CDR3 length: 15 amino acids. Trimming at V came to 1 base and at J to 1 base, leaving 1 base not matched to a gene. Germline CDR1 and CDR2: LGHNA and YSLEER.

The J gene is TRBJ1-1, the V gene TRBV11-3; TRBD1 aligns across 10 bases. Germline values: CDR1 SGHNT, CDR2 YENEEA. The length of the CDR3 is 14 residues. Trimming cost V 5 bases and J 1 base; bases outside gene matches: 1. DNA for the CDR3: TGTGCCAGCAGCGGGGACAGGGGGAACACTGAAGCTTTCTTT. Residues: CASSGDRGNTEAFF.

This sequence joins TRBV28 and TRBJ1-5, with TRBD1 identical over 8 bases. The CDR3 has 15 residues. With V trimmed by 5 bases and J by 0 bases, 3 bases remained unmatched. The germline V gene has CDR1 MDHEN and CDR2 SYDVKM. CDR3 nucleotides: TGTGCCAGCAGTGGGACAGGTTATAGCAATCAGCCCCAGCATTTT. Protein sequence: CASSGTGYSNQPQHF.

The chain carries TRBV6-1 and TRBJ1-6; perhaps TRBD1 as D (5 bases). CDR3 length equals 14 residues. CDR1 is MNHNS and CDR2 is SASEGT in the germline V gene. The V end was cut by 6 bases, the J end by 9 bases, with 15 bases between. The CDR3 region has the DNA TGTGCCAGCAGGGACATGCACTCGGGTTCACCCCTCCACTTT. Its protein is CASRDMHSGSPLHF.